These T cell receptor beta chains were read from a single sample in a study of blood T cell repertoires in COVID-19. Clones were read by immunoSEQ multiplex PCR, and TCRdb kept only the in-frame ones, dropping some. The profile covers around 100,000 clones, with 70% to 90% appearing a single time and around 5.4% taken by the ten largest. Source material: peripheral blood. The receptors here all came from a human donor in a cohort sampled during active COVID-19. Each CDR3 is given with its conserved first and last residue. The D gene is left open where the match is weak. Some rows have no size entry. The others give once, few or many, or a class for an expanded clone.

abundance: .; j_gene: TRBJ2-1; v_gene: TRBV12-3/TRBV12-4; d_gene: .; CDR3aa: CASSSTRISEQFF; CDR3nt: TGTGCCAGCAGCTCAACTAGAATCTCTGAGCAGTTCTTC
abundance: .; j_gene: TRBJ2-3; v_gene: TRBV15; d_gene: TRBD2; CDR3aa: CATSRPFGRAPSDTQYF; CDR3nt: TGTGCCACCAGCAGGCCTTTCGGGAGGGCCCCCTCAGATACGCAGTATTTT
abundance: .; j_gene: TRBJ2-2; v_gene: TRBV3-1/TRBV3-2; d_gene: .; CDR3aa: CATRGSRAGELFF; CDR3nt: TGTGCCACTCGGGGGTCGCGGGCCGGGGAGCTGTTTTTT
abundance: few; j_gene: TRBJ2-7; v_gene: TRBV21-1; d_gene: .; CDR3aa: CASLSRLAGNAYEQYF; CDR3nt: TGTGCCAGCCTTAGTAGACTAGCGGGTAATGCCTACGAGCAGTACTTC
abundance: .; j_gene: TRBJ2-1; v_gene: TRBV7-2; d_gene: TRBD2; CDR3aa: CASSLVGGLYNEQFF; CDR3nt: TGTGCCAGCAGCTTAGTGGGGGGGTTATACAATGAGCAGTTCTTC
abundance: .; j_gene: TRBJ2-7; v_gene: TRBV18; d_gene: .; CDR3aa: CASSSLSGRTYEQYF; CDR3nt: TGTGCCAGCTCATCCCTATCTGGGAGGACCTACGAGCAGTACTTC
abundance: .; j_gene: TRBJ1-5; v_gene: TRBV27; d_gene: .; CDR3aa: CANQGSNQPQHF; CDR3nt: TGTGCCAACCAGGGGTCCAATCAGCCCCAGCATTTT
abundance: .; j_gene: TRBJ2-7; v_gene: TRBV10-3; d_gene: .; CDR3aa: CAISDSYEQYF; CDR3nt: TGTGCCATCAGCGACAGCTACGAGCAGTACTTC
abundance: .; j_gene: TRBJ1-1; v_gene: TRBV28; d_gene: .; CDR3aa: CASSLSFRGGVTEAFF; CDR3nt: TGTGCCAGCAGTTTATCGTTCAGGGGAGGGGTAACTGAAGCTTTCTTT
abundance: .; j_gene: TRBJ2-3; v_gene: TRBV19; d_gene: .; CDR3aa: CASRNRGASTDTQYF; CDR3nt: TGTGCCAGTAGGAACCGGGGGGCTAGCACAGATACGCAGTATTTT